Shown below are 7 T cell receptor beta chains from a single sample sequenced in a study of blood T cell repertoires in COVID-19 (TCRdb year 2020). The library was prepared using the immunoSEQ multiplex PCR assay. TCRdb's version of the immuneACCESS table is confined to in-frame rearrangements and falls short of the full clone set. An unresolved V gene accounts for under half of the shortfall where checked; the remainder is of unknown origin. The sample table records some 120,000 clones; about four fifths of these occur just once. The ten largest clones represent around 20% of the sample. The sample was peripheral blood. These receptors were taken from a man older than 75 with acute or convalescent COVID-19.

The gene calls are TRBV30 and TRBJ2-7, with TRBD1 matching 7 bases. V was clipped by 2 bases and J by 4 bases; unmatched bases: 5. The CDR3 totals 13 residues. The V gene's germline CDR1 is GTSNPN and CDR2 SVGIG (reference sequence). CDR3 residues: CAWSRTGPYEQYF. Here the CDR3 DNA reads TGTGCCTGGAGTCGGACAGGACCTTACGAGCAGTACTTC.

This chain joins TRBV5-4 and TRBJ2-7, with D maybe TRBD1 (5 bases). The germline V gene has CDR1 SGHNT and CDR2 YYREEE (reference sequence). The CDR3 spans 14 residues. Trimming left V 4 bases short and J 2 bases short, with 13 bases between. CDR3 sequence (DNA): TGTGCCAGCAGCCCCGGCAGGGCTACCTACGAGCAGTACTTC. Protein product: CASSPGRATYEQYF.

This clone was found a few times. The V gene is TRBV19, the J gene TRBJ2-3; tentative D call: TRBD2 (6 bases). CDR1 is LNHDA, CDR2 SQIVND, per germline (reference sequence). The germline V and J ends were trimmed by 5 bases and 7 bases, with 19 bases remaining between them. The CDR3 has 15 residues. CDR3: CASSSPGLGRNTQYF. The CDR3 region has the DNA TGTGCCAGTAGTTCCCCGGGGCTGGGGAGGAATACGCAGTATTTT.

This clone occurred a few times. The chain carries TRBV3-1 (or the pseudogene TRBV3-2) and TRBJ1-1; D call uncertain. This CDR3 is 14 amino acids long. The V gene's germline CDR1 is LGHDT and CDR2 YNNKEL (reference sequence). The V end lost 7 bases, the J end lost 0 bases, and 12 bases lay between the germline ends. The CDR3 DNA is TGTGCCAGCACCCAGACGCGGGTGAACACTGAAGCTTTCTTT. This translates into CASTQTRVNTEAFF.

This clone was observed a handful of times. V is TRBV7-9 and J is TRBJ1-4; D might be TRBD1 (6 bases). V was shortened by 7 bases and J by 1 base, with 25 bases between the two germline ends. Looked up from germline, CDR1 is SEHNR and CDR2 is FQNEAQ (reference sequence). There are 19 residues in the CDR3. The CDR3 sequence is CASTTGGTGRRRTNEKLFF. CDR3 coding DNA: TGTGCCAGCACCACGGGGGGCACAGGGCGGCGTAGAACTAATGAAAAACTGTTTTTT.

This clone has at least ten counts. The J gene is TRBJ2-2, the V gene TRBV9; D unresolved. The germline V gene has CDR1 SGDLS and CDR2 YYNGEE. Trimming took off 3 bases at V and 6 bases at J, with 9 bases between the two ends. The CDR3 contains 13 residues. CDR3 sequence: CASSDGGPGELFF. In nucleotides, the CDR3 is TGTGCCAGCAGCGACGGCGGCCCCGGGGAGCTGTTTTTT.

The CDR3 DNA reads as TGCGCCAGCAGCCAAGGGGTAGGGGGTGTTAGCTCTGGAAACACCATATATTTT. This gives the protein CASSQGVGGVSSGNTIYF. V is TRBV4-1 and J is TRBJ1-3; the D gene is possibly TRBD1 (6 bases). The V gene's germline CDR1 is MGHRA and CDR2 YSYEKL. The CDR3 length is 18 residues. V lost 1 base, J lost 0 bases, and 16 bases lay in between.